Listed below are T cell receptor beta chains from one sample, sequenced in a study of radiotherapy plus CTLA-4 blockade in lung cancer. Produced via immunoSEQ multiplex PCR; TCRdb's table is partial and in-frame only. This table holds more than 90,000 clones, roughly 80% found once. The sample consisted of peripheral blood, taken from a patient treated with radiotherapy plus ipilimumab. The receptors were sampled from a human donor with non-small cell lung cancer that progressed on radiotherapy plus ipilimumab. Each CDR3 is given with its conserved first and last residue. D genes are given only for firm matches. A clone size is listed for some rows: how often the clone was seen (once, few, many), or a class if it is expanded.

NA	TRBJ2-1	12	TRBV7-8	TRBD1	TGTGCCAGCAGCACAGGGGCGGGTGAGCAGTTCTTC	CASSTGAGEQFF
NA	TRBJ2-3	16	TRBV5-4	NA	TGTGCCAGCAGCTTGGCGGGGTGGGGCGGCACAGATACGCAGTATTTT	CASSLAGWGGTDTQYF
NA	TRBJ2-7	13	TRBV19	NA	TGTGCCAGTAGTATGGGCCTGACCTACGAGCAGTACTTC	CASSMGLTYEQYF
NA	TRBJ1-1	16	TRBV6-5	TRBD1	TGTGCCAGCAGTTACTATAAAGGACAGGGTCGTACTGAAGCTTTCTTT	CASSYYKGQGRTEAFF
few	TRBJ2-1	19	TRBV5-1	TRBD2	TGCGCCAGCAGCTTGTTGGGACTAGCGGGAGGGATGAAATACAATGAGCAGTTCTTC	CASSLLGLAGGMKYNEQFF
NA	TRBJ1-1	11	TRBV6-5	NA	TGTGCCAGCACGGACACAGGTGAAGCTTTCTTT	CASTDTGEAFF
NA	TRBJ1-2	16	TRBV5-4	NA	TGTGCCAGCAGCTTGGTCCCATTCGGGGGGGGCTATGGCTACACCTTC	CASSLVPFGGGYGYTF
NA	TRBJ1-1	10	TRBV29-1	NA	TGCAGCGGGTACAACACTGAAGCTTTCTTT	CSGYNTEAFF
few	TRBJ2-7	17	TRBV28	NA	TGTGCCAGCAGTTTGGCGGGGAGCGGTACCAGCTCCTACGAGCAGTACTTC	CASSLAGSGTSSYEQYF
NA	TRBJ1-2	12	TRBV29-1	NA	TGCAGCGCTCAGGGAGCTAACTATGGCTACACCTTC	CSAQGANYGYTF
NA	TRBJ2-7	19	TRBV11-2	NA	TGTGCCAGCAGCTTAGATCAGGTCAGGGAGCGATATAGCTCCTACGAGCAGTACTTC	CASSLDQVRERYSSYEQYF
NA	TRBJ2-7	15	TRBV6-5	NA	TGTGCCAGCAGTTATGGCGGGGTTCTTTCCTACGAGCAGTACTTC	CASSYGGVLSYEQYF
NA	TRBJ1-5	15	TRBV19	NA	TGTGCCAGTACGTCAGGGGTCGAAAGCAATCAGCCCCAGCATTTT	CASTSGVESNQPQHF
NA	TRBJ2-1	14	TRBV7-2	NA	TGTGCCAGCAGCTTGGACAGCTCCTACAATGAGCAGTTCTTC	CASSLDSSYNEQFF
NA	TRBJ2-7	16	TRBV4-1	NA	TGCGCCAGCAGCCAAATATCGGGATCGCAAATCTACGAGCAGTACTTC	CASSQISGSQIYEQYF
NA	TRBJ2-2	16	TRBV28	TRBD1	TGTGCCAGCAGTGCACCCGGGACAGGGGAGACCGGGGAGCTGTTTTTT	CASSAPGTGETGELFF
NA	TRBJ2-2	12	TRBV2	NA	TGTGCCAGCTCGCTGGACACCGGGGAGCTGTTTTTT	CASSLDTGELFF
NA	TRBJ2-7	12	TRBV30	TRBD1	TGTGCCACCGGGACAGGACCCTACGAGCAGTACTTC	CATGTGPYEQYF
NA	TRBJ1-4	14	TRBV6-6	NA	TGTGCCAGCAGTTACTCGCCCAAAAATGAAAAACTGTTTTTT	CASSYSPKNEKLFF
NA	TRBJ2-1	14	TRBV5-1	TRBD2	TGCGCCAGCAACCTAGCGGGAGATTCTGATGAGCAGTTCTTC	CASNLAGDSDEQFF
NA	TRBJ1-2	17	TRBV5-1	NA	TGCGCCAGCAGCGCTACAGGTCTAACAAACACTAACTATGGCTACACCTTC	CASSATGLTNTNYGYTF
NA	TRBJ2-4	15	TRBV11-3	NA	TGTGCCAGCAGCTTGGGGGATGGAGGGCTGGACATTCAGTACTTC	CASSLGDGGLDIQYF
NA	TRBJ2-3	13	TRBV6-5	NA	TGTGCCAGCAGCGACGGTTACACAGATACGCAGTATTTT	CASSDGYTDTQYF
NA	TRBJ1-4	11	TRBV20-1	NA	TGCAGTGCTAGGCAAAACGAAAAACTGTTTTTT	CSARQNEKLFF
NA	TRBJ2-1	14	TRBV5-8	NA	TGTGCCAGCAGCTTGGGGGGGCTCTACAATGAGCAGTTCTTC	CASSLGGLYNEQFF
NA	TRBJ1-4	15	TRBV25-1	NA	TGTGCCAGCAGTGACGCCATCATCCGGGGTGAAAAACTGTTTTTT	CASSDAIIRGEKLFF
few	TRBJ2-7	15	TRBV10-3	NA	TGTGCCATCAGTGAGTCGGAGGGAAGCTCCTACGAGCAGTACTTC	CAISESEGSSYEQYF
NA	TRBJ1-1	14	TRBV5-1	TRBD1	TGCGCCAGCAGCTTAGAGTCAGGGGGCACTGAAGCTTTCTTT	CASSLESGGTEAFF
NA	TRBJ2-2	14	TRBV5-1	TRBD1	TGCGCCAGCAGCAAGACAGGGGTAACCGGGGAGCTGTTTTTT	CASSKTGVTGELFF
NA	TRBJ2-5	16	TRBV9	TRBD2	TGTGCCAGCAGCACACGCTCAGCGGGAGTTATGGAGACCCAGTACTTC	CASSTRSAGVMETQYF
NA	TRBJ1-1	11	TRBV20-1	NA	TGCAGTGCACCCAGAAACACTGAAGCTTTCTTT	CSAPRNTEAFF
NA	TRBJ2-3	16	TRBV28	NA	TGTGCCAGCAGTTCAACCATGGGACTTTATACAGATACGCAGTATTTT	CASSSTMGLYTDTQYF
NA	TRBJ2-1	16	TRBV7-9	TRBD2	TGTGCCAGCAGCTTAAGGACTGCGGGAGCAGGAAATGAGCAGTTCTTC	CASSLRTAGAGNEQFF
few	TRBJ2-5	14	TRBV19	TRBD2	TGTGCCAGTAGTCTTTTAGCGGGAGAGACGACCCAGTACTTC	CASSLLAGETTQYF
NA	TRBJ2-2	14	TRBV28	NA	TGTGCCAGCAGGTGGGAGGCCAACACCGGGGAGCTGTTTTTT	CASRWEANTGELFF
NA	TRBJ2-2	20	TRBV7-6	TRBD2	TGTGCCAGCAGCTTAAACGTCCTAGCGGGAGGGCCGTTAGTCTATGGGGAGCTGTTTTTT	CASSLNVLAGGPLVYGELFF
NA	TRBJ2-7	15	TRBV28	NA	TGTGCCAGCAGTCCACGTACCCCACAGAGCTACGAGCAGTACTTC	CASSPRTPQSYEQYF
NA	TRBJ1-4	15	TRBV27	NA	TGTGCCAGCAGTTTCCTTGGGCTAGCTAATGAAAAACTGTTTTTT	CASSFLGLANEKLFF
NA	TRBJ2-2	14	TRBV19	TRBD1	TGTGCCAGTAACAGGGGGCAGAACACCGGGGAGCTGTTTTTT	CASNRGQNTGELFF
once	TRBJ2-1	13	TRBV7-9	NA	TGTGCCAGCAGGTCGGGGGAATACAATGAGCAGTTCTTC	CASRSGEYNEQFF
NA	TRBJ1-1	14	TRBV15	NA	TGTGCCACCAGCAGGGAGGCGGGCGATACTGAAGCTTTCTTT	CATSREAGDTEAFF
NA	TRBJ2-1	15	TRBV2	TRBD1	TGTGCCAGTCGTCTCGACGGGACAGGCTACAATGAGCAGTTCTTC	CASRLDGTGYNEQFF
few	TRBJ2-3	15	TRBV19	NA	TGTGCCAGTAGTGTACTAGCCGGCGGGGCAGATACGCAGTATTTT	CASSVLAGGADTQYF